This is a list of T cell receptor beta chains from one sample in a study of a mutant IDH1 vaccine in newly diagnosed glioma. Sequenced by immunoSEQ multiplex PCR; TCRdb stores in-frame clones only, minus some. The sample carries some 59,000 clones, 80% to 90% recorded once. The source material was PBMCs, sampled from a glioma patient treated with radiotherapy, temozolomide or both. The receptors originated from a man aged 18 to 30 with glioma. The CDR3 runs from the conserved cysteine through the conserved F or W. A D gene is named only where the DNA matches it firmly. The size of a clone is reported for some rows only, either as once, few or many, or as a class for expanded clones.

TRBJ1-1 | TRBV4-1 | NA | NA | TGCGCCAGCAGCCAAGCAGGGCTGGGGTTTAGGGGCACTGAAGCTTTCTTT | CASSQAGLGFRGTEAFF
TRBJ1-2 | TRBV4-2 | NA | NA | TGTGCCAGCAGCCAAACAAAATCGAACTATGGCTACACCTTC | CASSQTKSNYGYTF
TRBJ2-7 | TRBV6-6 | NA | NA | TGTGCCAGCAGTGACGGGATCGAGCAGTACTTC | CASSDGIEQYF
TRBJ2-7 | TRBV4-3 | TRBD2 | NA | TGCGCCAGCAGCCAAGAACTAGCGGGAGGCCACTACGAGCAGTACTTC | CASSQELAGGHYEQYF
TRBJ1-2 | TRBV5-6 | TRBD1 | NA | TGTGCCAGCAGCTTGAAACAGGGGCAAGGAGGCTACACCTTC | CASSLKQGQGGYTF
TRBJ1-4 | TRBV5-8 | TRBD1 | NA | TGTGCCAGCAGCTTGGGACAGGGGGCGACTAATGAAAAACTGTTTTTT | CASSLGQGATNEKLFF
TRBJ2-4 | TRBV30 | TRBD2 | NA | TGTGCCTGCTCCCTAGCGGGAGAACCAAACATTCAGTACTTC | CACSLAGEPNIQYF
TRBJ1-1 | TRBV30 | NA | NA | TGTGCCTGGACTACGACGGGAATGAACACTGAAGCTTTCTTT | CAWTTTGMNTEAFF
TRBJ2-5 | TRBV29-1 | TRBD1 | NA | TGCAGCGTGGGCCCTCAACAGGGGGCGCAGACCCAGTACTTC | CSVGPQQGAQTQYF
TRBJ1-1 | TRBV7-2 | NA | NA | TGTGCCAGCAGCTTAAGGATCACTGAAGCTTTCTTT | CASSLRITEAFF
TRBJ2-5 | TRBV2 | NA | NA | TGTGCCAGCAGTGAAAAGCTCTCGTACCAAGAGACCCAGTACTTC | CASSEKLSYQETQYF
TRBJ1-1 | TRBV7-2 | NA | NA | TGTGCCAGCAGCTTAGCGACGGGGAACACTGAAGCTTTCTTT | CASSLATGNTEAFF
TRBJ1-1 | TRBV29-1 | NA | NA | TGCAGCGTTCCGAGACAGTCGAACACTGAAGCTTTCTTT | CSVPRQSNTEAFF
TRBJ2-1 | TRBV4-3 | NA | NA | TGCGCCAGCAGCCAAGATTCAGGGGGGGTCACCTACAATGAGCAGTTCTTC | CASSQDSGGVTYNEQFF
TRBJ1-3 | TRBV9 | NA | few | TGTGCCAGCAGCCACGATTACTCTGGAAACACCATATATTTT | CASSHDYSGNTIYF
TRBJ2-1 | TRBV28 | TRBD1 | once | TGTGCCAGCAGTTTGGTACAGGGGGTGAATGAGCAGTTCTTC | CASSLVQGVNEQFF
TRBJ1-2 | TRBV19 | TRBD1 | NA | TGTGCCAGTAGTGACAGGGGGCAGGATGGCTACACCTTC | CASSDRGQDGYTF
TRBJ1-1 | TRBV7-2 | NA | NA | TGTGCCAGCAGCTTAGAAAGGGGGATGAACACTGAAGCTTTCTTT | CASSLERGMNTEAFF
TRBJ1-2 | TRBV5-4 | TRBD1 | NA | TGTGCCAGCAGCTTAGGGACAGGCTTTGGCTACACCTTC | CASSLGTGFGYTF
TRBJ1-4 | TRBV4-3 | NA | NA | TGCGCCAGCAGCCAGAACGAGGGGAGGGGAGAAAAACTGTTTTTT | CASSQNEGRGEKLFF
TRBJ2-7 | TRBV6-5 | TRBD2 | NA | TGTGCCAGCAGTTACTCTGCGGGGGACCACGAGCAGTACTTC | CASSYSAGDHEQYF
TRBJ2-3 | TRBV29-1 | TRBD2 | NA | TGCAGCGCCATAGCGGGGGGCAGCACAGATACGCAGTATTTT | CSAIAGGSTDTQYF
TRBJ1-2 | TRBV4-3 | NA | NA | TGCGCCAGCAGCCACGAGTTACAGGGCCGCTATGGCTACACCTTC | CASSHELQGRYGYTF
TRBJ2-3 | TRBV4-1 | NA | NA | TGCGCCAGCAGCCAAGGGCTAGAATTAGGAGATACGCAGTATTTT | CASSQGLELGDTQYF
TRBJ2-7 | TRBV4-2 | TRBD2 | NA | TGTGCCAGCAGCCGGGAGCGGACTAGCGTCTACGAGCAGTACTTC | CASSRERTSVYEQYF
TRBJ1-2 | TRBV7-8 | NA | once | TGTGCCAGCAGCTTAGTACGGGGGGAGAACTATGGCTACACCTTC | CASSLVRGENYGYTF
TRBJ1-1 | TRBV6-1 | NA | NA | TGTGCCAGCAGTGCCCCTGGACAGTCCCGAACCACTGAAGCTTTCTTT | CASSAPGQSRTTEAFF